This T cell receptor beta chain was observed in a study of shared clonotypes between healthy human individuals. Method: immunoSEQ multiplex PCR; TCRdb's copy keeps in-frame clones and lacks some. This sample has around 2,000,000 clones, with about 95% found just once. The CDR3 is 14 amino acids. The V gene's germline CDR1 is SGHNT and CDR2 YYREEE (reference sequence). V was pared by 3 bases and J by 3 bases, with 3 bases of the junction left unmatched. CD8 cells classed as naive were CD45RO-negative and positively selected for CCR7, excluding terminally differentiated effector memory CD45RA+ cells. Sequenced material: naive CD8+ T cells sorted from blood. V gene TRBV5-4 combines with J gene TRBJ2-7; 10 nucleotides match TRBD2. This TCR was sampled from a man between 18 and 29 years old in good health. CDR3 in DNA: TGTGCCAGCAGCTCCGGGACTAGCGACTACGAGCAGTACTTC. As protein: CASSSGTSDYEQYF.